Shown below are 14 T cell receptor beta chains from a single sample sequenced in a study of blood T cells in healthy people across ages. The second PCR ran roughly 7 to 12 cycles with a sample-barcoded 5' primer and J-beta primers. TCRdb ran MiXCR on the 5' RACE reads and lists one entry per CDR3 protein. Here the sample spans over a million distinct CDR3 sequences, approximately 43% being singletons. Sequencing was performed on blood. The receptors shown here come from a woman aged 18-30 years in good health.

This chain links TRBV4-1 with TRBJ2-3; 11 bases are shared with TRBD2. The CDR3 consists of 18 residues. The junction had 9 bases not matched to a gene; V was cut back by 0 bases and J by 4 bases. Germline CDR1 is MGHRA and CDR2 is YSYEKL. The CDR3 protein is CASSQDSPLAGVADTQYF. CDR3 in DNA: TGCGCCAGCAGCCAAGATTCCCCACTAGCGGGAGTGGCAGATACGCAGTATTTT.

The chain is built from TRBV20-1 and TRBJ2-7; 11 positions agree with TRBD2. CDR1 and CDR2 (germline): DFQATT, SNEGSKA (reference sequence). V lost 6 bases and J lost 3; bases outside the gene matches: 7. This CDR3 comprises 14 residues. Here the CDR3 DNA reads TGCAGTGCCATGGGACTAGCGGTAAACTACGAGCAGTACTTC. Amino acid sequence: CSAMGLAVNYEQYF.

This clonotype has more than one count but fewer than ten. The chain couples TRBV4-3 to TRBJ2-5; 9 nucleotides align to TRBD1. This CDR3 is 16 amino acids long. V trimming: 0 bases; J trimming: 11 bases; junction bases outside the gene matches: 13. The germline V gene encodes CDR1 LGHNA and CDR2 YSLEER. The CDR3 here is CASSQDRTGAYNEQYF. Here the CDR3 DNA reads TGCGCCAGCAGCCAAGATCGGACAGGGGCTTACAATGAGCAGTACTTC.

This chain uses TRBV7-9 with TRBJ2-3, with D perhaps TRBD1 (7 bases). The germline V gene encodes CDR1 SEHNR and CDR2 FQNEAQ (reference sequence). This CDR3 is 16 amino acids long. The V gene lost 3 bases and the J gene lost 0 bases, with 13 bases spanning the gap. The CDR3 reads CASSFRQGGSTDTQYF. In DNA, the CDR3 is TGTGCCAGCAGCTTCAGACAGGGAGGAAGCACAGATACGCAGTATTTT.

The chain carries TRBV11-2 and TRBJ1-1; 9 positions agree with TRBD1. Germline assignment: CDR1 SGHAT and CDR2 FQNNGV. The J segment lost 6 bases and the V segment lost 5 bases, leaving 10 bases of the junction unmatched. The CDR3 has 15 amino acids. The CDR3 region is CASSPLQGARAEAFF. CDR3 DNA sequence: TGTGCCAGCAGCCCGCTACAGGGGGCGAGGGCTGAAGCTTTCTTT.

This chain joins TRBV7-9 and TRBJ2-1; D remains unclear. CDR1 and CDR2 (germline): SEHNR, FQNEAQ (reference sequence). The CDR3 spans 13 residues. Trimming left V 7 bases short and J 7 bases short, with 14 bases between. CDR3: CASTLTVWNEQFF. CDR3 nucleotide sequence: TGTGCCAGCACCCTAACAGTTTGGAATGAGCAGTTCTTC.

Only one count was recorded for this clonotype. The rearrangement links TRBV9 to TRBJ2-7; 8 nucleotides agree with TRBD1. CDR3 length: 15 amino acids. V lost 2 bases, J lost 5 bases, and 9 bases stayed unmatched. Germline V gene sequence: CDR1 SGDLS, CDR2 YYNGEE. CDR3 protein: CASSVGQGWTDEQYF. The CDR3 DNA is TGTGCCAGCAGCGTCGGACAGGGATGGACCGACGAGCAGTACTTC.

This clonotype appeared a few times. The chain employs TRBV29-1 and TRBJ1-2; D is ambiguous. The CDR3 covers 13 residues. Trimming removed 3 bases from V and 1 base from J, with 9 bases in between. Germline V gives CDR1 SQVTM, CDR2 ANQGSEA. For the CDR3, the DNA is TGCAGCGTTGAGCAGGTGAATAACTATGGCTACACCTTC. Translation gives CSVEQVNNYGYTF.

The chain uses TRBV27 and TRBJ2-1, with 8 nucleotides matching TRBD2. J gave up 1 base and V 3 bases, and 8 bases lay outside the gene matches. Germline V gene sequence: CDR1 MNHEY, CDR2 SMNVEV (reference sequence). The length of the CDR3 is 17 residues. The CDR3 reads CASSFDGRARSYNEQFF. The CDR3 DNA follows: TGTGCCAGCAGTTTTGACGGGAGGGCCCGATCCTACAATGAGCAGTTCTTC.

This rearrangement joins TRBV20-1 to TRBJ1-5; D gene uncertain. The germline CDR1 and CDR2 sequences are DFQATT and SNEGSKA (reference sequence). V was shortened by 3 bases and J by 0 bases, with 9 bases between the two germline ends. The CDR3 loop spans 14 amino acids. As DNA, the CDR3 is TGCAGTGCTAGGGGCCGACTTAGCAATCAGCCCCAGCATTTT. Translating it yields CSARGRLSNQPQHF.

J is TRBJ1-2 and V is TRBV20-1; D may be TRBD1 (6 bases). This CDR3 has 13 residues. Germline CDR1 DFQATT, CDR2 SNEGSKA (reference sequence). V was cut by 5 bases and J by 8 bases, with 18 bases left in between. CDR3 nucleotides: TGCAGTGCTGCCGGGACAATCGAGCGAGGCTACACCTTC. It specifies CSAAGTIERGYTF.

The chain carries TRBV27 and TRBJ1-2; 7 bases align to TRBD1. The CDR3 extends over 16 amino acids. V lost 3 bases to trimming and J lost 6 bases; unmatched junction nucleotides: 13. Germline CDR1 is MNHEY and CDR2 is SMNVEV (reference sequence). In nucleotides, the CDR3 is TGTGCCAGCAGTTTGAATGCAGGGGGATTGTTTGATGGCTACACCTTC. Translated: CASSLNAGGLFDGYTF.

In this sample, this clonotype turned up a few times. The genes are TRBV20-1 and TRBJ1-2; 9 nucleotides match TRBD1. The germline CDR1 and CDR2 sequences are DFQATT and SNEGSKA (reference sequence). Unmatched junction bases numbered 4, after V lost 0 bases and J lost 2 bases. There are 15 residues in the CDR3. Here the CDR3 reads CSAREGGQGNYGYTF. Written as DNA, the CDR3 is TGCAGTGCTAGAGAGGGGGGACAGGGCAACTATGGCTACACCTTC.

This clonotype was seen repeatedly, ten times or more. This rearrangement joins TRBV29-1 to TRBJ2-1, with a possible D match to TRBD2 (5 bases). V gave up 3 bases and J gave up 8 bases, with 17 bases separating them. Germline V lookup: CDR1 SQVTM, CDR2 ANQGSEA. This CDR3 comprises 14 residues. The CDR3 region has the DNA TGCAGCGTTGAGGTGAGGGCCCTCTTCCATGAGCAGTTCTTC. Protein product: CSVEVRALFHEQFF.